This T cell receptor (beta chain) came from a study of T cells after posttransplantation cyclophosphamide. Treatment was busulfan-fludarabine conditioning, a marrow graft, and cyclophosphamide on days +3 and +4. Clones were read by immunoSEQ multiplex PCR, and TCRdb kept only the in-frame ones, dropping some. The sample has fewer than 4,000 clones, none seen only once. Ten or more counts support this clone. The receptor's source is a female patient in her thirties or forties who received an allogeneic stem cell transplant from a related donor, was CMV-positive, and had no GVHD. Some T cells may originate from the graft donor. The sequencing here drew on PBMCs, taken 84 days after allogeneic stem cell transplant with posttransplant cyclophosphamide.

The CDR3, as DNA: TGCGCCAGCAGCTTGGCCGCGGGGGGAACGAACACCGGGGAGCTGTTTTTT. Its protein is CASSLAAGGTNTGELFF. J is TRBJ2-2 and V is TRBV5-1, with TRBD2 identical over 8 bases. This CDR3 contains 17 residues. In germline, CDR1 is SGHRS, CDR2 YFSETQ. V shed 0 bases and J 0 bases; nucleotides not matched to a gene: 4.